These 22 T cell receptor beta chains came from one sample sequenced in a study of shared clonotypes between healthy human individuals. Sequencing was performed with immunoSEQ multiplex PCR; in TCRdb, only in-frame clones are kept and a portion is missing. The sample consists of 2 million to 2.5 million clones, 85% to 95% of them appearing once. The specimen sequenced was naive CD4+ T cells from PBMCs. Subset given: CD45RA+ positively selected. The receptors come from a man between 18 and 35 years old in good health. Some clones in this sample may be carry-over from other donors' samples.

The chain is built from TRBV28 and TRBJ1-2, with 7 bases lining up with TRBD1. The CDR3 runs 14 residues. Trimming at V came to 6 bases and at J to 8 bases, leaving 12 bases not matched to a gene. From germline, CDR1 is MDHEN and CDR2 SYDVKM. The CDR3 loop is CASSVGQDPWGYTF. Written as DNA, the CDR3 is TGTGCCAGCAGCGTAGGACAGGACCCGTGGGGCTACACCTTC.

The chain has TRBV5-4 and TRBJ2-1; D is unclear. The CDR3 loop spans 15 amino acids. V was clipped by 3 bases and J by 0 bases, with 10 bases between them. The germline gives CDR1 SGHNT, CDR2 YYREEE (reference sequence). The CDR3 nucleotides are TGTGCCAGCAGCTCCTCCCCGAGCTCCTACAATGAGCAGTTCTTC. It translates to CASSSSPSSYNEQFF.

This sequence joins TRBV5-4 and TRBJ2-1, with no clear D. The V and J ends lost 1 base and 6 bases respectively, with 5 bases between them. In germline, CDR1 is SGHNT, CDR2 YYREEE (reference sequence). The CDR3 runs to 12 residues. The CDR3 nucleotides are TGTGCCAGCAGCTTGTTGACCAATGAGCAGTTCTTC. It codes for CASSLLTNEQFF.

In nucleotides, the CDR3 is TGCGCCAGCAGCCAAGTTGATGGGGTGGGGGGCTACGAGCAGTACTTC. Amino acids: CASSQVDGVGGYEQYF. The V gene is TRBV4-3, the J gene TRBJ2-7; TRBD2 is a possible D gene (6 bases). The CDR3 covers 16 residues. The germline V and J ends were trimmed by 1 base and 3 bases, with 16 bases remaining between them. Germline values: CDR1 LGHNA, CDR2 YSLEER.

This clone was seen once. The CDR3 nucleotides are TGTGCCAGCAGTTTAGTAGAGGGAGCGGGTACGCAGTATTTT. Its translation: CASSLVEGAGTQYF. The V gene is TRBV28, the J gene TRBJ2-3; D possibly corresponds to TRBD2 (6 bases). CDR1 and CDR2 from the germline V gene are MDHEN and SYDVKM. The CDR3 sequence is 14 residues long. V was pared by 2 bases and J by 8 bases, with 14 bases between. The variable domain in full, completed from reference TRBV28 and TRBJ2-3, reads DVKVTQSSRYLVKRTGEKVFLECVQDMDHENMFWYRQDPGLGLRLIYFSYDVKMKEKGDIPEGYSVSREKKERFSLILESASTNQTSMYLCASSLVEGAGTQYFGPGTRLTVL.

The chain couples TRBV10-3 to TRBJ2-1, with D perhaps TRBD2 (6 bases). The CDR3 spans 16 residues. V shed 1 base and J shed 3 bases, with 13 bases lying between them. Germline CDR1 reads ENHRY; CDR2 reads SYGVKD. This chain's CDR3 is CAISEFTGGLYNEQFF. The DNA for the CDR3 is TGTGCCATCAGTGAGTTTACAGGAGGGCTCTACAATGAGCAGTTCTTC.

The rearrangement joins TRBV4-2 to TRBJ1-1, with D perhaps matching TRBD1 (6 bases). CDR1 and CDR2 from the germline V gene are LGHNA and YNFKEQ. The CDR3 is 16 residues long. Trimming took off 0 bases at V and 4 bases at J, with 15 bases between the two ends. CDR3 sequence (DNA): TGTGCCAGCAGCCAAGATCCACAGGGCGGTGGCACTGAAGCTTTCTTT. This codes for CASSQDPQGGGTEAFF.

The chain has TRBV6-1 and TRBJ1-2; a weak D match, TRBD1 (5 bases). Per germline, CDR1 MNHNS and CDR2 SASEGT. Trimming left V 2 bases short and J 5 bases short, with 9 bases between. This CDR3 is built from 13 residues. As DNA, the CDR3 is TGTGCCAGCAGTGAAAACGGGGCATATGGCTACACCTTC. This sequence encodes CASSENGAYGYTF.

The chain employs TRBV11-2 and TRBJ2-1; tentatively, D is TRBD2 (6 bases). This CDR3 contains 15 residues. Germline CDR1 reads SGHAT; CDR2 reads FQNNGV. Trimming stripped 2 bases from V and 12 bases from J, with 20 bases between. CDR3 nucleotide sequence: TGTGCCAGCAGCTTAAGTGGACTTACCCTCGGGGGGCAGTTCTTC. Translation: CASSLSGLTLGGQFF.

The rearrangement uses TRBV5-1 and TRBJ2-1; 10 bases match TRBD1. CDR1 is SGHRS and CDR2 is YFSETQ in the germline V gene. This CDR3 has 15 amino acids. With V trimmed by 0 bases and J by 7 bases, 4 bases remained unmatched. CDR3 in amino acids: CASSLVPGQGNEQFF. CDR3 in DNA: TGCGCCAGCAGCTTGGTACCGGGACAGGGGAATGAGCAGTTCTTC.

The V call is TRBV7-6, the J call TRBJ2-1, with 7 bases lining up with TRBD1. With V trimmed by 1 base and J by 0 bases, 6 bases remained unmatched. The CDR3 spans 17 residues. Germline loops: CDR1 SGHVS, CDR2 FNYEAQ. CDR3 protein: CASSLVRGQSSYNEQFF. The CDR3 region has the DNA TGTGCCAGCAGCTTAGTCAGGGGACAGAGCTCCTACAATGAGCAGTTCTTC.

This chain links TRBV28 with TRBJ1-5; D remains ambiguous. The CDR3 consists of 16 residues. With 2 bases removed from V and 6 bases from J, the gap between germline ends came to 17 bases. Germline V gene sequence: CDR1 MDHEN, CDR2 SYDVKM. The CDR3 reads CASSLRGLRKTQPQHF. CDR3 nucleotide sequence: TGTGCCAGCAGTTTACGCGGGCTCCGCAAGACTCAGCCCCAGCATTTT.

This clone was seen a few times. This chain links TRBV5-1 with TRBJ1-1, with 10 positions matching TRBD1. In germline, CDR1 is SGHRS, CDR2 YFSETQ. Trimming cost V 4 bases and J 7 bases; bases outside gene matches: 7. The CDR3 extends over 14 amino acids. The CDR3 DNA sequence: TGCGCCAGCAGCGACCCGGGACAGGGGAATGAAGCTTTCTTT. Amino acid sequence: CASSDPGQGNEAFF.

This chain links TRBV29-1 with TRBJ1-1; no reliable D call. CDR1 is SQVTM and CDR2 is ANQGSEA in the germline V gene. Trimming cost V 5 bases and J 0 bases, with 10 bases left between them. The CDR3 covers 13 residues. CDR3 nucleotide sequence: TGCAGCGTTTCTCAGGTTATGAACACTGAAGCTTTCTTT. This codes for CSVSQVMNTEAFF.

The chain uses TRBV7-2 and TRBJ2-5; unclear D gene. CDR1 SGHTA and CDR2 FQGNSA come from the germline V gene. V lost 1 base, J lost 4 bases, and 10 bases lay in between. The CDR3 is 14 residues long. The CDR3 nucleotides read TGTGCCAGCAGCTTAGGATCAGGTGCAGAGACCCAGTACTTC. Translating it yields CASSLGSGAETQYF.

The V call is TRBV7-2, the J call TRBJ2-7; 9 nucleotides agree with TRBD1. This CDR3 comprises 16 residues. With V trimmed by 5 bases and J by 5 bases, 13 bases remained unmatched. Germline values: CDR1 SGHTA, CDR2 FQGNSA. The CDR3 DNA follows: TGTGCCAGCAGCGCAAACCCGGGACAGGGACATGACGAGCAGTACTTC. Amino acid sequence: CASSANPGQGHDEQYF. The whole variable domain, filled in from reference TRBV7-2 and TRBJ2-7, reads GAGVSQSPSNKVTEKGKDVELRCDPISGHTALYWYRQSLGQGLEFLIYFQGNSAPDKSGLPSDRFSAERTGGSVSTLTIQRTQQEDSAVYLCASSANPGQGHDEQYFGPGTRLTVT.

The chain recombines TRBV18 with TRBJ1-2; no clear D gene. This CDR3 contains 13 residues. Germline loops: CDR1 KGHSH, CDR2 LQKENI. Trimming took off 3 bases at V and 4 bases at J, with 9 bases between the two ends. The CDR3 region is CASSPAERYGYTF. CDR3 in DNA: TGTGCCAGCTCACCCGCAGAACGCTATGGCTACACCTTC.

The V gene is TRBV28, the J gene TRBJ1-2; D may be TRBD1 (6 bases). CDR1 and CDR2 from the germline V gene are MDHEN and SYDVKM. CDR3 length: 13 residues. V was cut by 5 bases and J by 5 bases, with 12 bases left in between. The DNA for the CDR3 is TGTGCCAGCAGTCTCCGGGACACTTATGGCTACACCTTC. Protein sequence: CASSLRDTYGYTF.

V usage is TRBV9 and J usage is TRBJ1-2, with a weak D call TRBD1 (5 bases). The V and J ends lost 5 bases and 4 bases respectively, with 15 bases between them. The CDR3 sequence is 14 residues long. CDR1 is SGDLS and CDR2 is YYNGEE in the germline V gene. CDR3 bases: TGTGCCAGCAGGGGGCCACTTCCCCCCTATGGCTACACCTTC. Encoded protein: CASRGPLPPYGYTF. Complete variable domain (other parts from reference TRBV9 and TRBJ1-2): DSGVTQTPKHLITATGQRVTLRCSPRSGDLSVYWYQQSLDQGLQFLIQYYNGEERAKGNILERFSAQQFPDLHSELNLSSLELGDSALYFCASRGPLPPYGYTFGSGTRLTVV.

This chain joins TRBV5-1 and TRBJ2-2; 8 bases are a match to TRBD1. After removal of 4 bases from V and 6 bases from J, the junction contained 5 bases not matched to a gene. Germline V CDR1 and CDR2: SGHRS, YFSETQ. The CDR3 loop spans 14 amino acids. CDR3 residues: CASSIQGASGELFF. DNA of the CDR3: TGCGCCAGCAGCATCCAGGGGGCGTCCGGGGAGCTGTTTTTT. Full variable domain (rest looked up from reference TRBV5-1 and TRBJ2-2): KAGVTQTPRYLIKTRGQQVTLSCSPISGHRSVSWYQQTPGQGLQFLFEYFSETQRNKGNFPGRFSGRQFSNSRSEMNVSTLELGDSALYLCASSIQGASGELFFGEGSRLTVL.

The chain uses TRBV2 and TRBJ1-2; maybe TRBD1 (6 bases). CDR1 and CDR2 from the germline V gene are SNHLY and FYNNEI. The V gene lost 7 bases and the J gene lost 7 bases, with 13 bases spanning the gap. The CDR3 runs to 12 residues. In nucleotides, the CDR3 is TGTGCCAGCAATGGAGGGGGACTTGGCTACACCTTC. As protein: CASNGGGLGYTF.

The CDR3 sequence is CASSLGPRGNEQFF. CDR3 DNA: TGTGCCAGCAGCTTGGGCCCTAGAGGCAATGAGCAGTTCTTC. This chain uses TRBV7-7 with TRBJ2-1; no firm D call. The CDR3 is 14 amino acids. From germline, CDR1 is SSHAT and CDR2 FNYEAQ (reference sequence). The ends were cut back, 3 bases at V and 6 bases at J, with 12 bases in the middle.